The sample holds a few counts of the clone carrying this T cell receptor (beta chain). Antigen specificity is unknown. This sample stems from a study of regulatory T cells in long-lasting Graves disease. Study conclusions and caveats: It was peripheral blood alone, not thyroid tissue, that was studied. Persistent Graves' patients showed less TCR diversity than newly diagnosed ones.

Trimming took off 8 bases at V and 3 bases at J, with 19 bases between the two ends. The length of the CDR3 is 14 residues. The germline V gene encodes CDR1 GTSNPN and CDR2 SVGIG (reference sequence). Time point meaning: persistent/refractory GD, antithyroid drugs over 5 years with positive TRAb. RNA from PBMCs was the source of the TCR library. Through Arm-PCR of CDR3 regions and iRepertoire HTBI primers, TCR beta libraries were built. TCRdb re-called the multiplex PCR reads with MiXCR, one entry per CDR3 protein. The sample holds a few hundred thousand distinct CDR3 sequences; 20% to 30% are singletons and the top ten take about a quarter.

The TCR was taken from a female donor with Graves disease. The rearrangement uses TRBV30 and TRBJ1-1; possible D gene TRBD1, 5 bases. The sample consisted of peripheral blood mononuclear cells (PBMCs), taken when the disease was refractory, from a patient treated with antithyroid drugs. The CDR3 nucleotides read TGTGCCGCCCTGCACCCCGGGGGAGACACTGAAGCTTTCTTT. It specifies CAALHPGGDTEAFF. The whole variable domain, filled in from reference TRBV30 and TRBJ1-1, reads SQTIHQWPATLVQPVGSPLSLECTVEGTSNPNLYWYRQAAGRGLQLLFYSVGIGQISSEVPQNLSASRPQDRQFILSSKKLLLSDSGFYLCAALHPGGDTEAFFGQGTRLTVV.